This entry describes one T cell receptor (beta chain). Its antigen is still unknown. This sample stems from a study of blood T cells in healthy people across ages. In germline, CDR1 is MDHEN, CDR2 SYDVKM. The CDR3 sequence is 16 residues long. V dropped 4 bases and J dropped 0 bases, with 15 bases sitting between them. Findings and caveats of the study: TCR beta diversity, measured per million T cells, fell in a roughly linear way with age.

Next came a second PCR, run for 7 to 11 cycles, which used a sample-barcoded 5' primer along with a J-beta primer mix. TCRdb analysed the 5' RACE reads with MiXCR anew, one entry per CDR3 protein. Of more than 900,000 distinct CDR3 sequences listed, 25% to 35% are singletons. The sample also formed part of further work on T cells of mothers and their children.

This receptor was identified in a woman aged 40 to 55 in good health. Material: blood. The genes are TRBV28 and TRBJ1-2, with D possibly matching TRBD1 (6 bases). CDR3 nucleotide sequence: TGTGCCAGCAGTTACCCCGTAGGGACACCTAACTATGGCTACACCTTC. Protein sequence: CASSYPVGTPNYGYTF.